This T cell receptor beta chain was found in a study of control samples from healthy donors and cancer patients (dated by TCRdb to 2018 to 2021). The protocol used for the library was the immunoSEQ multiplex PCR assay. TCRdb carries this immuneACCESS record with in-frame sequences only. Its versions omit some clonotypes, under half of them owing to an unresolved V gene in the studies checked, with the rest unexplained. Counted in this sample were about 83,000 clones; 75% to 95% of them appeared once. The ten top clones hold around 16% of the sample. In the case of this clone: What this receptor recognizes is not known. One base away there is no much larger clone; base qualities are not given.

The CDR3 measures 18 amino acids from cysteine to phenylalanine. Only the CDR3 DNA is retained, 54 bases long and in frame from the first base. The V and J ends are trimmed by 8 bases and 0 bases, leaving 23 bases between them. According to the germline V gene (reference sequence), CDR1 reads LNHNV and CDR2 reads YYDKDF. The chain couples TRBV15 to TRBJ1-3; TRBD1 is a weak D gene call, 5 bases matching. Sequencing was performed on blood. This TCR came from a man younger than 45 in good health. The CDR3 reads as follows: CATCPEASGPLSGNTIYF. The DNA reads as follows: TGTGCCACCTGTCCAGAGGCTTCGGGACCCCTCTCTGGAAACACCATATATTTT.